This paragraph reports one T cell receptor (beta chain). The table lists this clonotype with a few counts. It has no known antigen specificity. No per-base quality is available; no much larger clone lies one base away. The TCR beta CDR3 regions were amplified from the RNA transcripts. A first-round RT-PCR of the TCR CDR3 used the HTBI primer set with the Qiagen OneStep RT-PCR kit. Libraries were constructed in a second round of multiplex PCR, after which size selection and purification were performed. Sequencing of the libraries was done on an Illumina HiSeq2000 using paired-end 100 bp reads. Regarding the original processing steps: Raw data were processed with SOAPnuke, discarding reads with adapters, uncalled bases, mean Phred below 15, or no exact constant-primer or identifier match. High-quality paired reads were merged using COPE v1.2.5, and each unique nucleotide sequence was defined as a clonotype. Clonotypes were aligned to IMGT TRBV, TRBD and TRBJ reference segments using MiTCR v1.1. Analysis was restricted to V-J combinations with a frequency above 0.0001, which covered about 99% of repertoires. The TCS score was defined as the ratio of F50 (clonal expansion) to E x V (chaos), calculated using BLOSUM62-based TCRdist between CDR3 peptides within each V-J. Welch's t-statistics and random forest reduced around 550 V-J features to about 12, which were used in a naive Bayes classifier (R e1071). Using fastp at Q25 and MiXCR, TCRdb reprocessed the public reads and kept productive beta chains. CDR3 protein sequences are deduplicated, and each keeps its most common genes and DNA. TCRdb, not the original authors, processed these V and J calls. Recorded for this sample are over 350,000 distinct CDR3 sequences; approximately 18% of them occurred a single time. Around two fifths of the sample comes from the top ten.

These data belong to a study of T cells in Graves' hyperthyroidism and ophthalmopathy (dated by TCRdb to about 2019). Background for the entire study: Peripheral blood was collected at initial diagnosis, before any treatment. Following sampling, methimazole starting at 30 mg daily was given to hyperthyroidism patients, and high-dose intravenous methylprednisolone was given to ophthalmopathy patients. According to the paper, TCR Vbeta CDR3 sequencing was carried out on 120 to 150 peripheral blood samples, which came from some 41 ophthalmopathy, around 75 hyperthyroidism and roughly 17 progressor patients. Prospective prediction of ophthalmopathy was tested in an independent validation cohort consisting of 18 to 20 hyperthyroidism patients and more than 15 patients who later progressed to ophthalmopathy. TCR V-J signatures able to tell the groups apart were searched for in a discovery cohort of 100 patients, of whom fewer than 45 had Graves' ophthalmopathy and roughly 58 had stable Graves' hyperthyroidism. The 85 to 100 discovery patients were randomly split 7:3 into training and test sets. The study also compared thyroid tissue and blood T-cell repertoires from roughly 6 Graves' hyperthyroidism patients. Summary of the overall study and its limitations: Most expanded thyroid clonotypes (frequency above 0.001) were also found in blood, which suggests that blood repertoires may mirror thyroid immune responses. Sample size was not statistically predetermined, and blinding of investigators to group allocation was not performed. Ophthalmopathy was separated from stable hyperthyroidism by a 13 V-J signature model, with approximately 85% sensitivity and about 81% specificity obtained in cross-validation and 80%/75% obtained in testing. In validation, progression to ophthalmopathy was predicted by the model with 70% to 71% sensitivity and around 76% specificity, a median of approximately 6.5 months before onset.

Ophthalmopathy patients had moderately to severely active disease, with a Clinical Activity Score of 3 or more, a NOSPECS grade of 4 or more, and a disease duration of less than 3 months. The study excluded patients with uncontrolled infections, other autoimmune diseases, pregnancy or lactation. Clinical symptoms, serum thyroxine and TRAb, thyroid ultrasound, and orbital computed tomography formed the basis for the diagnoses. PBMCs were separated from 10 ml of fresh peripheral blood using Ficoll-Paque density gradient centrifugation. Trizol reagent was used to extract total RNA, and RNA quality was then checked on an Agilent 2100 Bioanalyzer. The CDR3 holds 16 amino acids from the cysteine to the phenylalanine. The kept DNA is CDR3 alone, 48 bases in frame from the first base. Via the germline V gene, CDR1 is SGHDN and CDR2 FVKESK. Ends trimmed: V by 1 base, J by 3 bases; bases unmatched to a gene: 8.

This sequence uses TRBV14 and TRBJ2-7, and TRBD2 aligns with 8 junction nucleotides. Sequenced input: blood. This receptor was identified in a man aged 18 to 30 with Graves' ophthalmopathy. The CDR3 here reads CASSQGVTAGGYEQYF. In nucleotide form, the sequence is TGTGCCAGCAGCCAAGGGGTCACCGCGGGGGGCTACGAGCAGTACTTC.